This TCR beta chain was captured by sequencing in a study of T cells in narcolepsy (dated 2018 in TCRdb). About the full investigation: The study enrolled patients with narcolepsy type 1 or type 2 (NT1, NT2) together with healthy control donors. The study used TCR Vbeta sequencing to track clonotypes in blood and CSF while looking for autoreactive T cells in narcolepsy patients that target self-antigens of hypocretin neurons (hypocretin, TRIB2). What the authors observed across the whole study: Numbers of sequenced blood memory CD4+ clonotypes were comparable, averaging about 40,000 in patients and more than 30,000 in controls. Autoreactive clonotypes were reported to be detected serially in the blood of the same patients and of different patients, but not in the blood of healthy controls. Plots comparing CSF and blood CD4+ T cell clonotypes from the same patient highlighted HCRT-specific and TRIB2-specific autoreactive clonotypes. Certain blood memory CD4+ repertoires from patients and controls had no sequences that matched autoreactive T cell clones.

Memory CD4+ T cells were sorted ex vivo from peripheral blood of narcolepsy patients and healthy controls for TCR Vbeta sequencing. The CDR3 runs 15 residues from the cysteine to the phenylalanine. Only the CDR3 DNA stays, 45 bases, in frame from base 1. The junction shows trimming of 3 bases on V and 3 bases on J, and the gene matches do not reach 5 bases of it. The germline V gene sets CDR1 to SGDLS and CDR2 to YYNGEE. Library method: the immunoSEQ multiplex PCR assay. TCRdb stores this immuneACCESS table with in-frame sequences only. Part of the clones is absent; in the studies checked, under half of the shortfall reflects unresolved V genes, and no reason is known for the rest. This sample lists 18,000 or so clones; 70% to 90% were detected once. About 0.7% of the sample comes from the top ten. This clone was picked up one time. It lacks a known antigen. No much larger clone is present one base from it, and per-base qualities are unavailable.

The chain is encoded by TRBV9 joined to TRBJ2-3, with 9 middle bases fitting TRBD1. Sequencing input: memory (CD45RA-) CD4+ T cells from blood. The sample's cell subset or site label is to be understood as: memory T cells sorted ex vivo from peripheral blood. This receptor was identified in a human donor in good health. The DNA reads TGTGCCAGCAGCGAACAGGGGGCGAGGACAGATACGCAGTATTTT. This is translated as CASSEQGARTDTQYF.